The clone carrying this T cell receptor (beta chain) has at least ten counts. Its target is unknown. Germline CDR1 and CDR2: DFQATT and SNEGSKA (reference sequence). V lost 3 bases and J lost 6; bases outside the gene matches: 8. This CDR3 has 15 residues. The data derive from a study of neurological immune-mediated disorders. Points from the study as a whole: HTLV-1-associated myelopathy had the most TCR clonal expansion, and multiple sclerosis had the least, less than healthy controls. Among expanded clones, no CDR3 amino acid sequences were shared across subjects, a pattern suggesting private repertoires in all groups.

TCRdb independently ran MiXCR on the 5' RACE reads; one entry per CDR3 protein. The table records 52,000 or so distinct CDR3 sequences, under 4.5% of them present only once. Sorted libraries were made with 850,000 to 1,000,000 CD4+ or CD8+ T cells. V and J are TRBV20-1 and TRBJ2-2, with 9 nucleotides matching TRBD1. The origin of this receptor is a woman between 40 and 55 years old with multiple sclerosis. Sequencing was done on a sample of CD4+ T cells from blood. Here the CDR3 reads CSASDPRTGAGELFF. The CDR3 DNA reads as TGCAGTGCTAGTGATCCTAGGACAGGGGCCGGGGAGCTGTTTTTT.